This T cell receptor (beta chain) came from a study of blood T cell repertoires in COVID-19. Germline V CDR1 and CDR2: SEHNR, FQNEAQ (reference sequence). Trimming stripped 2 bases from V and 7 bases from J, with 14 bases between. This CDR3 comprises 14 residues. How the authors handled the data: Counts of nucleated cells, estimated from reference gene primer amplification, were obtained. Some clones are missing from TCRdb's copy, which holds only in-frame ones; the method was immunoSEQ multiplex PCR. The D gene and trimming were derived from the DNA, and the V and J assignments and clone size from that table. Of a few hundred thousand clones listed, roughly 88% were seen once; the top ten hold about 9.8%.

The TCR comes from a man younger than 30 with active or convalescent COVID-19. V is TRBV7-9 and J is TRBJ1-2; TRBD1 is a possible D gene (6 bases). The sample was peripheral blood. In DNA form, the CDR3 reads TGTGCCAGCAGCTTAATATACAGGGATTTTGGCTACACCTTC. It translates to CASSLIYRDFGYTF.